This TCR beta chain was observed in a study of beta chain features in type 1 diabetes. Study-wide results and limits: In all four CD4+ subsets, TCRB CDR3 length was significantly, moderately reduced in type 1 diabetes.

The ends were cut back, 3 bases at V and 7 bases at J, with 18 bases in the middle. CDR3 length: 15 amino acids. Germline CDR1 reads SGHTA; CDR2 reads FQGNSA. Note on this clone: The antigen remains unidentified.

The sequenced template was cDNA made from the entire isolated RNA. Sequencing was performed with immunoSEQ multiplex PCR; in TCRdb, only in-frame clones are kept and a portion is missing. The sample lists over 150,000 clones; around 7.8% were seen once. The clonotype was recovered from a woman aged 40 to 50 with type 1 diabetes. The specimen sequenced was central memory CD4+ T cells from blood. V usage is TRBV7-2 and J usage is TRBJ1-1, with D unresolved. The CDR3 DNA is TGTGCCAGCAGCTTGTTCGCAGGAGGCAACTATGAAGCTTTCTTT. Its translation is CASSLFAGGNYEAFF.